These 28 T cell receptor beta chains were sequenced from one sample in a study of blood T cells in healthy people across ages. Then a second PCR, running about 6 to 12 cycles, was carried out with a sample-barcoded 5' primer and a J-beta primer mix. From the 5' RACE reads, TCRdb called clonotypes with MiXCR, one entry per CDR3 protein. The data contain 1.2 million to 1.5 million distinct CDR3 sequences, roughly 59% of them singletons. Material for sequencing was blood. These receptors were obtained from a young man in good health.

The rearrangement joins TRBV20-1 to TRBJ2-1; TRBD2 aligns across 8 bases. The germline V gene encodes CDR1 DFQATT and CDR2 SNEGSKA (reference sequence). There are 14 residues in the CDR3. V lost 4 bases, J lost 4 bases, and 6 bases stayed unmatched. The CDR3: CSAITAGEYNEQFF. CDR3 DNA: TGCAGTGCTATAACAGCGGGGGAATACAATGAGCAGTTCTTC.

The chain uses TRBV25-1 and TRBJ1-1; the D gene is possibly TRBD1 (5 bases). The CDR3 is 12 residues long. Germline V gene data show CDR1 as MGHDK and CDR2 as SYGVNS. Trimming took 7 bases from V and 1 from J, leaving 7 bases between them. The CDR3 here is CASTGANTEAFF. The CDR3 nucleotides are TGTGCCAGCACTGGGGCGAACACTGAAGCTTTCTTT.

The CDR3 loop is CASRGEGHPYEQYF. As DNA, the CDR3 is TGTGCCAGCAGGGGGGAGGGCCACCCCTACGAGCAGTACTTC. This rearrangement joins TRBV6-6 to TRBJ2-7, with 7 nucleotides matching TRBD2. Germline CDR1 is MNHNY and CDR2 is SVGAGI (reference sequence). V was pared by 6 bases and J by 2 bases, with 7 bases of the junction left unmatched. CDR3 size: 14 residues.

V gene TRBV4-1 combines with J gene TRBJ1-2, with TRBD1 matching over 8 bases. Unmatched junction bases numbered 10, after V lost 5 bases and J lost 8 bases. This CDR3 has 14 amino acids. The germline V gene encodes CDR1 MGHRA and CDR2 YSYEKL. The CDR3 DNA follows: TGCGCCAGCAGCTCCTTGCAGGGGGCCATGGGCTACACCTTC. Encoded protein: CASSSLQGAMGYTF.

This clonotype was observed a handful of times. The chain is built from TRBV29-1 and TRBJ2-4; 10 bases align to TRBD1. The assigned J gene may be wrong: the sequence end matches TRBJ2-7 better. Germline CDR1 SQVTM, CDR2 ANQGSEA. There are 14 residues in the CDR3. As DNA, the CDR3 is TGCAGCGTTGGAAGGGACAGGGGACTCGACGAGCAGTACTTC. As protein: CSVGRDRGLDEQYF.

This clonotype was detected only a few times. The CDR3 DNA sequence: TGCAGTGCTAGAGGCCGGCAGGGACTATTACCCCTCCACTTT. It translates to CSARGRQGLLPLHF. V usage is TRBV20-1 and J usage is TRBJ1-6, with a possible D match to TRBD1 (5 bases). The CDR3 length is 14 residues. Germline values: CDR1 DFQATT, CDR2 SNEGSKA (reference sequence). V lost 1 base, J lost 12 bases, and 16 bases lay in between.

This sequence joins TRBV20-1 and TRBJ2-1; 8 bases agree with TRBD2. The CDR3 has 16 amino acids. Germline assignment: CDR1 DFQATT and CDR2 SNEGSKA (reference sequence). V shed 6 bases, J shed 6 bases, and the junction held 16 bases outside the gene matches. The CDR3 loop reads CSATYTGRAVINEQFF. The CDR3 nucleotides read TGCAGTGCCACATATACCGGGAGGGCGGTGATCAATGAGCAGTTCTTC.

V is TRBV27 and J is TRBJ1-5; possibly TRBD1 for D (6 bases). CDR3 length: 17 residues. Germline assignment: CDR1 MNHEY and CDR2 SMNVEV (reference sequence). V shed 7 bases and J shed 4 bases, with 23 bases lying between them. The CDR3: CASTSPPPRGWNQPQHF. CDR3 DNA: TGTGCCAGCACCTCTCCCCCACCCAGGGGATGGAATCAGCCCCAGCATTTT.

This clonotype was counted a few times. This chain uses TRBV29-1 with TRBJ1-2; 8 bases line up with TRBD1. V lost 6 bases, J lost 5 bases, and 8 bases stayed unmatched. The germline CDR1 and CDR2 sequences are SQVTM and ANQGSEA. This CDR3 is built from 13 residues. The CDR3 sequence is CSVGTGTGYGYTF. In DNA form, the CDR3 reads TGCAGCGTCGGTACCGGGACAGGTTATGGCTACACCTTC.

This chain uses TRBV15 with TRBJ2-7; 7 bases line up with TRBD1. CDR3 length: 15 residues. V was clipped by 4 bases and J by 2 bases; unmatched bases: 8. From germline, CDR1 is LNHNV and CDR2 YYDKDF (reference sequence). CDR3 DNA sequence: TGTGCCACCAGCATTGACAGGGCTCCGACCTACGAGCAGTACTTC. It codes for CATSIDRAPTYEQYF.

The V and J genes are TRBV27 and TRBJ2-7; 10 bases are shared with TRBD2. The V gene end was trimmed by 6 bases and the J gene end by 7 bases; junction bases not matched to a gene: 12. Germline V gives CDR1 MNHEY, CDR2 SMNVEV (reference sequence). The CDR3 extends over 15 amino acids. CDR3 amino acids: CASRNWLAGEDEQYF. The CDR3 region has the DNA TGTGCCAGCAGAAATTGGCTAGCGGGAGAGGATGAGCAGTACTTC.

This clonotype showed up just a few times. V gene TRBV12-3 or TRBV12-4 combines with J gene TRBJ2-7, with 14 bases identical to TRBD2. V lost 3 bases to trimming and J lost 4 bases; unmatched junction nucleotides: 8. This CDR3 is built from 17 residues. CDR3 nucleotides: TGTGCCAGCAGTTTGACTAGCGGGGGGGCTTCATCGTACGAGCAGTACTTC. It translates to CASSLTSGGASSYEQYF.

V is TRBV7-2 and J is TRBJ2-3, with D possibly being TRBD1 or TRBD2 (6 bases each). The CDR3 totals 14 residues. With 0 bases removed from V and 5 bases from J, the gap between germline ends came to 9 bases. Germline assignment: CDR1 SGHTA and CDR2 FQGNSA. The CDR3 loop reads CASSLAGGGDTQYF. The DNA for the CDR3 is TGTGCCAGCAGCTTAGCGGGGGGCGGAGATACGCAGTATTTT.

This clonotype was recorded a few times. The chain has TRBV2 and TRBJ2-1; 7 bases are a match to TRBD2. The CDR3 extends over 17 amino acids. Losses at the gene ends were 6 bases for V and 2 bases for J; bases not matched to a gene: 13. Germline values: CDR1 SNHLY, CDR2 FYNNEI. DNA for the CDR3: TGTGCCAGCAGCCACCCGACTAGCCCTACGGCCTACAATGAGCAGTTCTTC. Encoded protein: CASSHPTSPTAYNEQFF.

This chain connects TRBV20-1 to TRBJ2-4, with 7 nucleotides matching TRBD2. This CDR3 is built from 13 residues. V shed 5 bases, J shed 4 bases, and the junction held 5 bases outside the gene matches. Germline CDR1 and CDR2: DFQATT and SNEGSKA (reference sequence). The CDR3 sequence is CSAETSAKNIQYF. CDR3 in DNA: TGCAGTGCTGAAACTAGCGCTAAAAACATTCAGTACTTC.

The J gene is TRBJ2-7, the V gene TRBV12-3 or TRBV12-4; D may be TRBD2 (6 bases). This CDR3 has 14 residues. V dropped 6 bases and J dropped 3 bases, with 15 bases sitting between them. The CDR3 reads CASSDRGTNYEQYF. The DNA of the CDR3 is TGTGCCAGCAGCGACCGCGGGACCAACTACGAGCAGTACTTC.

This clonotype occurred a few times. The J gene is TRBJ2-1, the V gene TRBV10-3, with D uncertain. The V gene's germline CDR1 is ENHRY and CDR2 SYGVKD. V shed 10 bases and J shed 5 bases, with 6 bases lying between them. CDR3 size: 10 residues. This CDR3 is CATADNEQFF. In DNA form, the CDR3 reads TGTGCCACCGCCGACAATGAGCAGTTCTTC.

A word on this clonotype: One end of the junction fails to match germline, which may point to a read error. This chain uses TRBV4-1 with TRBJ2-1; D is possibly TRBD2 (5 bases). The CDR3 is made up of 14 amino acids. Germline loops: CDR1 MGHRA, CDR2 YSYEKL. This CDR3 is CASSKDPSRNEQFF. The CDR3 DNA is TGCGCCAGCAGCAAAGATCCTAGCCGTAATGAGCAGTTCTTC.

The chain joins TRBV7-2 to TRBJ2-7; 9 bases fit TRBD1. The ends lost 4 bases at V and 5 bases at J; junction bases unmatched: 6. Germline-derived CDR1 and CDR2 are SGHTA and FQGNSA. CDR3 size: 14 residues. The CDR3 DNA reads TGTGCCAGCAGCTATACCGGGACAGGGAACGAGCAGTACTTC. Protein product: CASSYTGTGNEQYF.

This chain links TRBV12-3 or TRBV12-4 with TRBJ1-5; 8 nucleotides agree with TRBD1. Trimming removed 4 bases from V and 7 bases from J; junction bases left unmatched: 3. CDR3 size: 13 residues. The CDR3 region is CASSWTGRQPQHF. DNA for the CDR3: TGTGCCAGCAGTTGGACAGGGAGGCAGCCCCAGCATTTT.

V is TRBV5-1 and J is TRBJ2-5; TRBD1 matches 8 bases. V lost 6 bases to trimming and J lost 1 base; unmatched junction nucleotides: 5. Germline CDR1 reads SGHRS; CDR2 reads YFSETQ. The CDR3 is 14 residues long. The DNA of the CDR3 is TGCGCCAGCAATCCAGGACAGGGCCAAGAGACCCAGTACTTC. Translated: CASNPGQGQETQYF.

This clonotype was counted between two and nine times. CDR3 amino acids: CSAPSGTGGTYEQYF. DNA of the CDR3: TGCAGTGCCCCTTCCGGGACAGGGGGAACCTACGAGCAGTACTTC. The chain has TRBV20-1 and TRBJ2-4; 11 positions agree with TRBD1. The last part of the DNA fits TRBJ2-7 better; the J call may be wrong. The CDR3 is made up of 15 amino acids. The germline gives CDR1 DFQATT, CDR2 SNEGSKA (reference sequence).

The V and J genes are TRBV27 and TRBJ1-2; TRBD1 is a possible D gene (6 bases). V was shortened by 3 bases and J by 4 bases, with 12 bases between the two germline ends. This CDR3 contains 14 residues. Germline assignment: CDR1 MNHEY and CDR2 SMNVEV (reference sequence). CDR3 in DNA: TGTGCCAGCAGTTTGATAGGACAGTCCTATGGCTACACCTTC. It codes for CASSLIGQSYGYTF.

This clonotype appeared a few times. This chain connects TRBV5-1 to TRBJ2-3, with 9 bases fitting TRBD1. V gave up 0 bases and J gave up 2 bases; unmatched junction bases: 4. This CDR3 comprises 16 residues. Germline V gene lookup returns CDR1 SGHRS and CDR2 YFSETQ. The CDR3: CASSLAWTGDTDTQYF. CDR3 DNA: TGCGCCAGCAGCTTGGCATGGACAGGGGACACAGATACGCAGTATTTT.

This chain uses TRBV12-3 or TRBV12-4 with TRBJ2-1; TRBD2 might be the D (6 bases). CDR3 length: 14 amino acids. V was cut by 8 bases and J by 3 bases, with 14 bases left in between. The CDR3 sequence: CASLGRGNYNEQFF. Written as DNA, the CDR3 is TGTGCCAGCTTGGGCCGGGGGAACTACAATGAGCAGTTCTTC.

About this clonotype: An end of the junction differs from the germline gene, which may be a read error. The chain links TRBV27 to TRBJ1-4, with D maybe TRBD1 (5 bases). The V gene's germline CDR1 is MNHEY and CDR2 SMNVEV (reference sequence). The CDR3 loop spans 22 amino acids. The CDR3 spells CVSAYGRDSEEGADASREKLFF. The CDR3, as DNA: TGTGTCAGCGCATATGGCCGGGACTCCGAGGAGGGAGCAGACGCGAGCAGAGAAAAACTGTTTTTT.

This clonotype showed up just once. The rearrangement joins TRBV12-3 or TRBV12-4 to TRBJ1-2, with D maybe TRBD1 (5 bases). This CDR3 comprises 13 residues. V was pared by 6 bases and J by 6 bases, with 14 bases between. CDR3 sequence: CASRDGTVDGYTF. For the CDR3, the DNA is TGTGCCAGCAGGGATGGGACGGTAGATGGCTACACCTTC.

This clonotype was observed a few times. The DNA for the CDR3 is TGTGCCAGCAGCTTCAGCCGGGCCTCCGGCTACGAGCAGTACTTC. It translates to CASSFSRASGYEQYF. The chain employs TRBV11-2 and TRBJ2-7; D is unresolved. The V end was cut by 3 bases, the J end by 3 bases, with 15 bases between. The length of the CDR3 is 15 residues. Germline V gene sequence: CDR1 SGHAT, CDR2 FQNNGV.